This passage covers 5 T cell receptor beta chains from one sample sequenced in a study of cytotoxic CD8 clonotypes in ibrutinib-treated CLL. Profiled with immunoSEQ multiplex PCR; TCRdb holds only in-frame clones, not every one. The repertoire holds approximately 200,000 clones, with about 72% as singletons. The specimen was PBMCs, collected after 24 months of ibrutinib treatment. Receptors were obtained from a human donor with chronic lymphocytic leukemia.

The rearrangement uses TRBV9 and TRBJ2-5; D remains unclear. The germline gives CDR1 SGDLS, CDR2 YYNGEE. The V and J ends lost 4 bases and 0 bases respectively, with 7 bases between them. This CDR3 is built from 13 residues. This CDR3 reads CASSTHYQETQYF. DNA for the CDR3: TGTGCCAGCAGCACACACTACCAAGAGACCCAGTACTTC.

V usage is TRBV6-1 and J usage is TRBJ1-2; possible D gene TRBD1, 6 bases. CDR3 length equals 13 residues. V was shortened by 2 bases and J by 8 bases, with 12 bases between the two germline ends. CDR1 and CDR2 (germline): MNHNS, SASEGT. The CDR3 nucleotides are TGTGCCAGCAGTGAATTGGGGGCTGGAGGCTACACCTTC. It translates to CASSELGAGGYTF.

This clone has a handful of counts. The chain employs TRBV7-6 and TRBJ1-2; D is ambiguous. CDR3 length equals 13 residues. V lost 1 base and J 3 bases, leaving 6 bases between the germline ends. Germline V gene lookup returns CDR1 SGHVS and CDR2 FNYEAQ. The CDR3 DNA is TGTGCCAGCAGCTTAGGGACGGACTATGGCTACACCTTC. Translation: CASSLGTDYGYTF.

CDR3 coding DNA: TGTGCCAGCAGTTTTAGGGGTGTAGTGACTAGCGGGAGACGGTACGAGCAGTACTTC. It yields the protein CASSFRGVVTSGRRYEQYF. The chain carries TRBV28 and TRBJ2-7; 12 bases match TRBD2. J was trimmed by 4 bases and V by 3 bases; bases with no gene match: 16. There are 19 residues in the CDR3. Germline CDR1 reads MDHEN; CDR2 reads SYDVKM.

This rearrangement joins TRBV28 to TRBJ1-5; D is uncertain. V was cut by 2 bases and J by 0 bases, with 5 bases left in between. CDR1 and CDR2 from the germline V gene are MDHEN and SYDVKM. The CDR3 length is 14 residues. CDR3 DNA: TGTGCCAGCAGTTTAGACTATAGCAATCAGCCCCAGCATTTT. Residues: CASSLDYSNQPQHF.